This is a list of T cell receptor beta chains from one sample in a study of response to subunit inactivated influenza vaccine. TCRdb fed the RT-PCR reads into MiXCR, producing one record per CDR3 protein. The table records hundreds of thousands of distinct CDR3 sequences, approximately 15% of them present only once. The sample here was CD4+ T cells sorted from PBMCs, taken around 2 years after vaccination. The receptors originated from a man aged 50-75 years who received an inactivated influenza vaccine. The conserved cysteine and the conserved F or W are not part of the CDR3 here.

v_gene: TRBV29-1
j_gene: TRBJ2-5
CDR3aa: SVEGGRQETQY

v_gene: TRBV4-2
j_gene: TRBJ2-5
CDR3aa: ASSQAWRGDQETQY

v_gene: TRBV6-2/TRBV6-3
j_gene: TRBJ2-2
CDR3aa: ASSYKQGVYTGELF

v_gene: TRBV10-2
j_gene: TRBJ1-2
CDR3aa: ASRALGDRGYT

v_gene: TRBV7-2
j_gene: TRBJ2-3
CDR3aa: ASSLRAGGDADTQY

v_gene: TRBV11-1
j_gene: TRBJ1-2
CDR3aa: ASSRDQVTYGYT

v_gene: TRBV29-1
j_gene: TRBJ2-1
CDR3aa: SVKGTSGKLYEQF

v_gene: TRBV25-1
j_gene: TRBJ2-5
CDR3aa: ASSGEFQETQY

v_gene: TRBV20-1
j_gene: TRBJ1-1
CDR3aa: SARVGNMNTEAF

v_gene: TRBV20-1
j_gene: TRBJ2-5
CDR3aa: SARDTGKQETQY

v_gene: TRBV5-1
j_gene: TRBJ2-3
CDR3aa: ASSLFEQTDTQY

v_gene: TRBV19
j_gene: TRBJ2-7
CDR3aa: ASSITKSSYEQY

v_gene: TRBV3-1
j_gene: TRBJ1-1
CDR3aa: ASSRTGDDGEAF

v_gene: TRBV7-9
j_gene: TRBJ2-7
CDR3aa: ASSASTYEQY

v_gene: TRBV14
j_gene: TRBJ2-2
CDR3aa: ASSQVTKNTGELF

v_gene: TRBV7-6
j_gene: TRBJ2-1
CDR3aa: ASSLLIAGGPREQF

v_gene: TRBV20-1
j_gene: TRBJ2-3
CDR3aa: SAKAGGPTDTQY

v_gene: TRBV18
j_gene: TRBJ2-4
CDR3aa: ASSPGLAGGLIPLSQRDIQY

v_gene: TRBV7-2
j_gene: TRBJ2-3
CDR3aa: ASSTSYGVHTQY

v_gene: TRBV20-1
j_gene: TRBJ2-3
CDR3aa: SAGARTGQLGADTQY

v_gene: TRBV7-6
j_gene: TRBJ2-7
CDR3aa: ASSQGQGVGYEQY

v_gene: TRBV20-1
j_gene: TRBJ1-1
CDR3aa: SARTRRGWDTEAF

v_gene: TRBV19
j_gene: TRBJ2-7
CDR3aa: ASTGTGTSYEQY

v_gene: TRBV20-1
j_gene: TRBJ2-1
CDR3aa: SAGKGTGLAGAEQF

v_gene: TRBV6-1
j_gene: TRBJ2-7
CDR3aa: ASSSPGQVSEQY

v_gene: TRBV4-3
j_gene: TRBJ2-7
CDR3aa: ASSQSWYPGTTYEQY

v_gene: TRBV5-1
j_gene: TRBJ2-1
CDR3aa: ASSLASSGDNEQF

v_gene: TRBV5-1
j_gene: TRBJ1-4
CDR3aa: ASSLGAGYAEKLF

v_gene: TRBV7-6
j_gene: TRBJ1-6
CDR3aa: ASSLVRESPLH

v_gene: TRBV12-3/TRBV12-4
j_gene: TRBJ2-7
CDR3aa: ASSLTSGSWGEQY

v_gene: TRBV7-2
j_gene: TRBJ2-1
CDR3aa: ASSLDVTGNEQF

v_gene: TRBV20-1
j_gene: TRBJ1-3
CDR3aa: SARDPPGAPSGNTIY

v_gene: TRBV28
j_gene: TRBJ2-1
CDR3aa: ASSPAKRTYNEQF

v_gene: TRBV11-1
j_gene: TRBJ1-1
CDR3aa: ASRRPPQGSPMNTEAF

v_gene: TRBV5-5
j_gene: TRBJ1-2
CDR3aa: ASSLVQGHYGYT

v_gene: TRBV20-1
j_gene: TRBJ2-1
CDR3aa: SVRQIYYEQF

v_gene: TRBV7-9
j_gene: TRBJ2-7
CDR3aa: ASSPGESKYEQY

v_gene: TRBV7-2
j_gene: TRBJ2-7
CDR3aa: ASSFQPGLYEQY

v_gene: TRBV20-1
j_gene: TRBJ1-5
CDR3aa: SARGRLLPPGNQPQH

v_gene: TRBV11-1
j_gene: TRBJ2-2
CDR3aa: ASSLAQSLTGELF

v_gene: TRBV5-4
j_gene: TRBJ2-5
CDR3aa: ASSPKPSGRIGETQY

v_gene: TRBV7-2
j_gene: TRBJ2-3
CDR3aa: ASSSVPRVGSRYTQY

v_gene: TRBV20-1
j_gene: TRBJ1-5
CDR3aa: SARGLSNQPQH

v_gene: TRBV5-1
j_gene: TRBJ2-7
CDR3aa: ASSLDGGEQY

v_gene: TRBV20-1
j_gene: TRBJ1-5
CDR3aa: SARRTTGLMSNQPQH

v_gene: TRBV4-2
j_gene: TRBJ1-1
CDR3aa: ASSPRQGATEAF

v_gene: TRBV7-9
j_gene: TRBJ1-1
CDR3aa: ASSLGGTGNTEAF

v_gene: TRBV20-1
j_gene: TRBJ1-5
CDR3aa: SASGTGYGQPQH

v_gene: TRBV2
j_gene: TRBJ2-3
CDR3aa: ASFAPTSPDTQY

v_gene: TRBV7-2
j_gene: TRBJ2-4
CDR3aa: ASSPDRRAIQY

v_gene: TRBV20-1
j_gene: TRBJ2-5
CDR3aa: SARGGGGQQETQY

v_gene: TRBV20-1
j_gene: TRBJ1-6
CDR3aa: SAQPGYSYNSPLH

v_gene: TRBV9
j_gene: TRBJ2-2
CDR3aa: ASSITSGGSTGELF